The 3 T cell receptor beta chains in this list originate from one sample, sequenced in a study of cytomegalovirus exposure and HLA in healthy donors. PCR used 60 Vbeta primers and 13 Jbeta primers. Assay: immunoSEQ multiplex PCR; the TCRdb copy retains only in-frame clones and omits some. The table lists roughly 150,000 clones, roughly 80% of them singletons. The sequenced material came from PBMCs. Receptors were obtained from a woman aged 45-65 years in good health and CMV-seropositive.

This sequence joins TRBV27 and TRBJ2-7; D may be TRBD1 (5 bases). This CDR3 contains 15 residues. V shed 6 bases and J shed 0 bases, with 15 bases lying between them. Germline assignment: CDR1 MNHEY and CDR2 SMNVEV (reference sequence). The CDR3 loop reads CASRDPRVGSYEQYF. The CDR3, as DNA: TGTGCCAGCAGGGATCCCAGGGTCGGCTCCTACGAGCAGTACTTC.

This clone has more than one count but fewer than ten. CDR3 sequence (DNA): TGTGCCTGGAGTTCCCATAGCGGGGGGGCCTATGAGCAGTTCTTC. This codes for CAWSSHSGGAYEQFF. The chain recombines TRBV30 with TRBJ2-1; 11 bases fit TRBD2. The V segment lost 2 bases and the J segment 8 bases; nucleotides outside the gene matches: 8. CDR3 length: 15 amino acids. CDR1 is GTSNPN and CDR2 is SVGIG in the germline V gene (reference sequence).

This chain joins TRBV7-6 and TRBJ2-3; maybe TRBD1 (5 bases). V lost 6 bases to trimming and J lost 2 bases, with 15 bases between them. This CDR3 comprises 15 residues. Looked up from germline, CDR1 is SGHVS and CDR2 is FNYEAQ. The CDR3 DNA reads TGTGCCAGCAGAGCCCTCCTAGGGGCCACAGATACGCAGTATTTT. Its translation: CASRALLGATDTQYF.